The rows below give T cell receptor beta chains drawn from one sample of a study of cytotoxic CD8 clonotypes in ibrutinib-treated CLL. TCRdb keeps only in-frame clones here, not all; method: immunoSEQ multiplex PCR. The table records 250,000 to 350,000 clones, around 77% of them present only once. Material: PBMCs, obtained at disease progression, from a patient treated with ibrutinib. All receptors come from a human donor with chronic lymphocytic leukemia. Both conserved end residues are part of each CDR3. Fields, in order: CDR3 DNA, CDR3 protein, J gene, V gene, clone size, D gene. D genes are given only for firm matches. Size is stated for part of the rows, as once, few or many counts, or as a class when the clone is expanded.

TGTGCCAGCAGCTTTCTACCCCTCAGCTCCTACAATGAGCAGTTCTTC,CASSFLPLSSYNEQFF,TRBJ2-1,TRBV11-2,once,-
TGTGCCAGCAGCTTGGTTTCGGGGGCCGTTCAGCCCCAGCATTTT,CASSLVSGAVQPQHF,TRBJ1-5,TRBV5-5,-,-
TGTGCCAGTAGTGGGACCCTTATAGATCAGCCCCAGCATTTT,CASSGTLIDQPQHF,TRBJ1-5,TRBV19,-,-
TGTGCCAGCAGCCTAGAAGCCCCCAATCAGCCCCAGCATTTT,CASSLEAPNQPQHF,TRBJ1-5,TRBV4-2,-,-
TGCGCCAGCAGCTTCCAACCTGCGACTGAAGCTTTCTTT,CASSFQPATEAFF,TRBJ1-1,TRBV5-1,-,-
TGCAGCGTTGCGTTCCCGGGACTTACCTACAATGAGCAGTTCTTC,CSVAFPGLTYNEQFF,TRBJ2-1,TRBV29-1,-,-
TGTGCCAGCAGCCAACACAGACCCATGAACACTGAAGCTTTCTTT,CASSQHRPMNTEAFF,TRBJ1-1,TRBV4-2,-,-
TGTGCCACCCCGGGACAGGGCTACGAGCAGTACTTC,CATPGQGYEQYF,TRBJ2-7,TRBV6-1,-,TRBD1
TGTGCCATCACCCCCGGGGCAGGGTTGTCCTACGAGCAGTACTTC,CAITPGAGLSYEQYF,TRBJ2-7,TRBV10-3,-,-
TGTGCCAGCAGTTTCGGTGGGAGGGCCTACGAGCAGTACTTC,CASSFGGRAYEQYF,TRBJ2-7,TRBV28,-,TRBD2
TGTGCCAGCAGCCAAGCCGGCGGACAGGGAGGGTACGAGCAGTACTTC,CASSQAGGQGGYEQYF,TRBJ2-7,TRBV14,-,-
TGTGCCATTTCAGGGTATAGCAATCAGCCCCAGCATTTT,CAISGYSNQPQHF,TRBJ1-5,TRBV10-3,-,-
TGTGCCACCAGCAGAGATCGGAGGGTGTTTAATGAAAAACTGTTTTTT,CATSRDRRVFNEKLFF,TRBJ1-4,TRBV15,-,-
TGCGCCAGCAGCCAAGGGACTAGCGGGGGGGTTGAGCAGTTCTTC,CASSQGTSGGVEQFF,TRBJ2-1,TRBV4-1,-,TRBD2
TGTGCCAGCAGCTTAGTGGGGGCCCCTAACTATGGCTACACCTTC,CASSLVGAPNYGYTF,TRBJ1-2,TRBV7-2,-,-
TGTGCCAGCAGTCAACAGGGGTTTCCCTACGAGCAGTACTTC,CASSQQGFPYEQYF,TRBJ2-7,TRBV27,-,TRBD1
TGTGCCAGCAGCACGAGCGGGGGGGCAACCGGGGAGCTGTTTTTT,CASSTSGGATGELFF,TRBJ2-2,TRBV11-3,-,TRBD2
TGCGCCAGCAGCCAAGGACTAGCGGGAGGGCCCCCATACGAGCAGTACTTC,CASSQGLAGGPPYEQYF,TRBJ2-7,TRBV4-3,few,TRBD2
TGTGCCAGCAGTTCCAACAGGGTCGTCAACGAGCAGTACTTC,CASSSNRVVNEQYF,TRBJ2-7,TRBV6-6,-,-
TGCAGCGTTGGCCTGGGGGATGGGGTTGAGCAGTTCTTC,CSVGLGDGVEQFF,TRBJ2-1,TRBV29-1,-,-
TGTGCCAGTAGTCCCCTAGGGGGGGGTTACAATGAGCAGTTCTTC,CASSPLGGGYNEQFF,TRBJ2-1,TRBV19,-,-
TGTGCCAGCAGCCCCCAACTAGCGGGGGACAATGAGCAGTTCTTC,CASSPQLAGDNEQFF,TRBJ2-1,TRBV4-2,-,TRBD2
TGTGCCAGCAGCTTAGGCCAGGCCGCCTACGAGCAGTACTTC,CASSLGQAAYEQYF,TRBJ2-7,TRBV11-2,-,-
TGTGCCATCAGAACAGGACAGGACGATCAGCCCCAGCATTTT,CAIRTGQDDQPQHF,TRBJ1-5,TRBV10-3,once,TRBD1
TGTGCCATCAGTGAGTCAGCGGAATATGGCTACACCTTC,CAISESAEYGYTF,TRBJ1-2,TRBV10-3,-,-
TGCGCCAGCAGCAACAGGGATTCTGGGGCCAACGTCCTGACTTTC,CASSNRDSGANVLTF,TRBJ2-6,TRBV5-1,-,-
TGTGCCAGCAGCGTAGCACAGGGTCCGTCGGGTGGAAACACCATATATTTT,CASSVAQGPSGGNTIYF,TRBJ1-3,TRBV9,-,-
TGTGCCAGCAGTTACTGGGGCGGCAGCCCCTACGAGCAGTACTTC,CASSYWGGSPYEQYF,TRBJ2-7,TRBV6-6,-,-
TGTGCCAGCAGTTACGGCGGACAGTTCCCCTACGAGCAGTACTTC,CASSYGGQFPYEQYF,TRBJ2-7,TRBV6-5,-,-
TGTGCCAGCAGCTTAGAAGCGGGGGGGGGCAGTGAGCAGTTCTTC,CASSLEAGGGSEQFF,TRBJ2-1,TRBV7-6,-,TRBD2
TGTGCCAGCAGCGTAGATCCCTCATACGAGCAGTACTTC,CASSVDPSYEQYF,TRBJ2-7,TRBV9,-,-
TGTGCCAGCAGCAGGGGACTAGCGGGGGTGGATACGCAGTATTTT,CASSRGLAGVDTQYF,TRBJ2-3,TRBV7-8,few,TRBD2
TGTGCCAGCAGTGGCCCCGGGACAGGGGTCACTGAAGCTTTCTTT,CASSGPGTGVTEAFF,TRBJ1-1,TRBV6-5,-,TRBD1
TGCGCCAGCAGCCAAAGAGCCGGGACAGGACCCAAAAACATTCAGTACTTC,CASSQRAGTGPKNIQYF,TRBJ2-4,TRBV4-1,-,TRBD1
TGTGCCAGCTATATCCCAGGGGAAGAGACCCAGTACTTC,CASYIPGEETQYF,TRBJ2-5,TRBV7-9,-,-
TGTGCCAGCCGGGACGGTTCCACCGGGGAGCTGTTTTTT,CASRDGSTGELFF,TRBJ2-2,TRBV6-1,-,-
TGTGCCTGGGTTTCCGCTAGCACCTACGAGCAGTACTTC,CAWVSASTYEQYF,TRBJ2-7,TRBV6-6,-,-
TGTGCCAGTAGTATAGGGCCGGGGGCGATGGGCTACACCTTC,CASSIGPGAMGYTF,TRBJ1-2,TRBV19,-,-
TGTGCCAGCAGGAGACAGGGCAGCGCCGATACGCAGTATTTT,CASRRQGSADTQYF,TRBJ2-3,TRBV27,-,TRBD1
TGTGCCAGCAGTCCCAGGGAGTGGGACACTGAAGCTTTCTTT,CASSPREWDTEAFF,TRBJ1-1,TRBV28,-,-
TGCAGCGTTGTGCGGGATCTGGACAATGAGCAGTTCTTC,CSVVRDLDNEQFF,TRBJ2-1,TRBV29-1,-,-
TGCGCCAGCAGCTTGGAGGGACTAGCCATCTCCTACGAGCAGTACTTC,CASSLEGLAISYEQYF,TRBJ2-7,TRBV5-1,-,TRBD2